The entry below describes one T cell receptor (beta chain). Its binding antigen is unknown. Base qualities are not at hand, and no much larger clone is one base apart. Germline trimming amounts to 1 base on V and 4 bases on J, with 7 as the count of junction bases outside the gene matches. CDR1 and CDR2 are drawn from the germline V gene: SGHTA, FQGNSA. The CDR3 numbers 17 residues from cysteine through phenylalanine. Of all the DNA, just the CDR3 is kept, 51 bases in frame from base 1. The sample is drawn from a study of blood T cell repertoires in COVID-19 (dated by TCRdb to the early 2020s). Study-wide context: Collaborator samples came from the United States, Italy and Spain and covered acute and convalescent phases of COVID-19. The material from the prospective study consisted of cDNA or gDNA derived from T cells, B-cell-depleted T cells, or PBMCs. Subjects who had been exposed to COVID-19, were actively infected with it, or had recovered from it provided the deeply sampled blood TCRbeta repertoires that made up the dataset. The repertoires were released in a freely available public database intended as a resource for research on the immune response to SARS-CoV-2. The samples were drawn from two sources: the first 160 participants of the ongoing ImmuneRACE study, and 1,000 to 1,500 subjects contributed by 6 global collaborators. A de-identified subject ID, COVID-19 status, age in years and sex were almost always included in the sample metadata. Where HLA class I and class II types were available, the types were taken from metadata supplied by the sample provider, not from assay-based typing. The full study reports these points: The amount of clinical and demographic metadata varied by source and participant and was provided uncurated.

TCRbeta CDR3 regions were amplified from genomic DNA using the immunoSEQ Assay, a bias-controlled multiplex PCR. Under the source paper's analysis protocol: The number of nucleated cells in each sample was estimated from the amplification of reference gene primers within the assay. To quantify the absolute abundance of each unique TCRbeta CDR3 rearrangement, sequence reads were collapsed and filtered. Productive Simpson clonality was computed per sample as the square root of Simpson's diversity index over productive rearrangements. This immuneACCESS table, as held by TCRdb, lists in-frame sequences with V and J called but not all clones. Of the missing ones, under half trace to an unresolved V gene in checked studies; the others have no known cause. The V and J calls and the clone size are those of that table, but D and trimming were determined from the DNA. The sample contains 200,000 to 300,000 clones, about 79% of them found a single time. The top ten constitute about 2.3% of the sample.

A second Seattle source provided samples from volunteer blood donors who had recovered from COVID-19. Whole blood was collected in K2EDTA tubes by collaborating institutions according to the institutions' own protocols. For TCRbeta analysis, collaborators shipped samples as frozen whole blood, isolated PBMCs, or DNA extracted from either of those sample types. This TCR was sampled from a man between 40 and 49 years old who had recovered from COVID-19. Recombination joined TRBV7-2 with TRBJ2-1; 10 central nucleotides agree with TRBD1. Sequenced input: peripheral blood. At the DNA level, the sequence is TGTGCCAGCAGCTTAGGGGCCGGGACAGGGGTTTACAATGAGCAGTTCTTC. This codes for CASSLGAGTGVYNEQFF.